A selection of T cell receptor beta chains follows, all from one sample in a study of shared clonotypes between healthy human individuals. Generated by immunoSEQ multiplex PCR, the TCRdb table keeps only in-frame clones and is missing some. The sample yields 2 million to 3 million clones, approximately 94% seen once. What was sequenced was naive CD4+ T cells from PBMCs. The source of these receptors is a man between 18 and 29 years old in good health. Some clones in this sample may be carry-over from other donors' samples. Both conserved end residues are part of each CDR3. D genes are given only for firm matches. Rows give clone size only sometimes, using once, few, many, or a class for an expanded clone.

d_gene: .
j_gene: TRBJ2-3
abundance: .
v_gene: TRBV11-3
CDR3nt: TGTGCCAGCAGCCAGGGGGGAACTAGCACAGATACGCAGTATTTT
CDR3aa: CASSQGGTSTDTQYF

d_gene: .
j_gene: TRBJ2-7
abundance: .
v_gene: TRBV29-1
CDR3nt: TGCAGCGTTGGCCTAGAGGGCGAGCAGTACTTC
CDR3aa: CSVGLEGEQYF

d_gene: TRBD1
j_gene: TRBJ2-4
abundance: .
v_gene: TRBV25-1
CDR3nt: TGTGCCAGCCAACATGGACAGGGTCGCTCATCGAACATTCAGTACTTC
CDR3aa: CASQHGQGRSSNIQYF

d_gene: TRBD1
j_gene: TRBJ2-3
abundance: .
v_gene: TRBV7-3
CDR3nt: TGTGCCAGCAGCTTTACCGGGACAGGGGACACAGATACGCAGTATTTT
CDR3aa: CASSFTGTGDTDTQYF

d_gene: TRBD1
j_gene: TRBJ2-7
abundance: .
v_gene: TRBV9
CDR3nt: TGTGCCAGCAGCCCGGAGGGACAGGTTAAAGGCGAGCAGTACTTC
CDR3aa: CASSPEGQVKGEQYF

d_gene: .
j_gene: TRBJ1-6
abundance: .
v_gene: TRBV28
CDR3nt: TGTGCCAGCACCATAGGGCCCAGGGGTTCACCCCTCCACTTT
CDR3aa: CASTIGPRGSPLHF

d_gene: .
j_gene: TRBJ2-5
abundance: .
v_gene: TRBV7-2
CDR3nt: TGTGCCAGCAGCTTTGGGGCCCTACAAGAGACCCAGTACTTC
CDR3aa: CASSFGALQETQYF

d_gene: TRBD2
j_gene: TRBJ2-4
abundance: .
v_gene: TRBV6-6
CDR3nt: TGTGCCAGCAGTGAGGGGACTAGCGGGAGTTACTTC
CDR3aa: CASSEGTSGSYF

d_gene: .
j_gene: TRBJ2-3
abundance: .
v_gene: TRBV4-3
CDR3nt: TGCGCCAGCAGCCAATCGTGGGGCCCAATCACAGATACGCAGTATTTT
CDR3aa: CASSQSWGPITDTQYF

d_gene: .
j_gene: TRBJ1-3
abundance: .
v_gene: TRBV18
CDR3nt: TGTGCCAGCTCACCAAAAGGAGACACCATATATTTT
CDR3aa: CASSPKGDTIYF

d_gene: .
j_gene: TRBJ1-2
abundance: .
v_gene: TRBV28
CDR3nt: TGTGCCAGCAGTTTCAGAGATGGCTACACCTTC
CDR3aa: CASSFRDGYTF

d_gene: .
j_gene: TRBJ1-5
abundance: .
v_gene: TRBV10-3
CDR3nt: TGTGCCATCAGTGAGAACAGGGAGTGGGATCAGCCCCAGCATTTT
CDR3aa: CAISENREWDQPQHF

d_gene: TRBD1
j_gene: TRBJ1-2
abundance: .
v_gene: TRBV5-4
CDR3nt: TGTGCCAGCAGCTTGGGACAGGGGGACGGCTACACCTTC
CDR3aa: CASSLGQGDGYTF

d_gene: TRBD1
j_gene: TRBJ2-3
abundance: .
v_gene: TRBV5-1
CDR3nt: TGCGCCAGCACCGGGACAGGGAGCACAGATACGCAGTATTTT
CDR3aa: CASTGTGSTDTQYF

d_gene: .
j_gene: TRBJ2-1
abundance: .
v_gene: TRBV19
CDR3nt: TGTGCCAGTAGTATGGAGGGGGTACGAGGTTACAATGAGCAGTTCTTC
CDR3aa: CASSMEGVRGYNEQFF

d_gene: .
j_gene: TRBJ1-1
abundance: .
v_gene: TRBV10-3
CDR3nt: TGTGCCATCAGTCCGGGAAATGGTGGGACTGAAGCTTTCTTT
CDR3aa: CAISPGNGGTEAFF

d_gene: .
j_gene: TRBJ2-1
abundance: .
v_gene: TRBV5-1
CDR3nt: TGCGCCAGCAGCTCCACAGGGAACCCCGGGGACAATGAGCAGTTCTTC
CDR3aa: CASSSTGNPGDNEQFF

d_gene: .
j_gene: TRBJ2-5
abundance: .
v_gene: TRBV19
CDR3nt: TGTGCCAGTAGTATAGCCCCCCGCACTAGCATCGTCACGGAGACCCAGTACTTC
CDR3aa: CASSIAPRTSIVTETQYF

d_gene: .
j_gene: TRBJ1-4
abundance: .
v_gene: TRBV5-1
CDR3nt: TGCGCCAGCAGCTTGGCCCAGCCCCCGAATGAAAAACTGTTTTTT
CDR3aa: CASSLAQPPNEKLFF

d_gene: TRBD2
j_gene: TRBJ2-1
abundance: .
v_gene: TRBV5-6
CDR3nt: TGTGCCAGCAGCTCCCTTAGCGGGAGGGGCGATGAGCAGTTCTTC
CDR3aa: CASSSLSGRGDEQFF

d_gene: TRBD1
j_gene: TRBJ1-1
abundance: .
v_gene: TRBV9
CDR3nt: TGTGCCAGCAGCGCAGCGGGACAGGGGGAAACATTT
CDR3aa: CASSAAGQGETF

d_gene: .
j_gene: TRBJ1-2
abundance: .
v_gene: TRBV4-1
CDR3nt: TGCGCCAGCAGCCAGCCCGGGACCCGCTATGGCTACACCTTC
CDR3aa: CASSQPGTRYGYTF

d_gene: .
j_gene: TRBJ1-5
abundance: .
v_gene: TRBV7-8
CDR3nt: TGTGCCAGCAGCTCTAGGAGGACAGTCAGCAATCAGCCCCAGCATTTT
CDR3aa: CASSSRRTVSNQPQHF

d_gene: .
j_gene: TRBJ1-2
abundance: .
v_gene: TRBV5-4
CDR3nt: TGTGCCAGCAGCTTGGTAGGCAGGGGCACTGGCTACACCTTC
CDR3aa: CASSLVGRGTGYTF

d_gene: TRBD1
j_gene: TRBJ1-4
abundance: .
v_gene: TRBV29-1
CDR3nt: TGCAGCGTTGAAGGGACAGGGACTGCAACTAATGAAAAACTGTTTTTT
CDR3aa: CSVEGTGTATNEKLFF

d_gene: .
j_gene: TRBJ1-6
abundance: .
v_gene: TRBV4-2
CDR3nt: TGTGCCAGCAGCCAAGATGGTCTGTTCGGGACCCGGGGGGTCTCACCCCTCCACTTT
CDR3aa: CASSQDGLFGTRGVSPLHF

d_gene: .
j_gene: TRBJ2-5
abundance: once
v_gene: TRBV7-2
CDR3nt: TGTGCCAGCAGCTTAGACGGGAGTACAAGAGAAACCCAGTACTTC
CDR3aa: CASSLDGSTRETQYF

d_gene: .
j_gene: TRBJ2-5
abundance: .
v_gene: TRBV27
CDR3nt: TGTGCCAGCAGTTTAGATTTCGGGACGAAGAAATACTTC
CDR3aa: CASSLDFGTKKYF

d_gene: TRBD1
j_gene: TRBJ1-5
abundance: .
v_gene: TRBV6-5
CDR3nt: TGTGCCAGCGGTCCGGCAGGGGGGTGGAATCAGCCCCAGCATTTT
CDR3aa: CASGPAGGWNQPQHF